This TCR beta chain came from a study of T cells in Graves' hyperthyroidism and ophthalmopathy. Germline loops: CDR1 MNHEY, CDR2 SMNVEV (reference sequence). The CDR3 is 17 residues long. With 3 bases removed from V and 2 bases from J, the gap between germline ends came to 18 bases. The investigators amplified TCR beta CDR3 regions from RNA transcripts. A first-round RT-PCR of the TCR CDR3 used the HTBI primer set. MiXCR, run by TCRdb on the multiplex PCR reads, gives a single entry per CDR3 protein. This sample carries over 250,000 distinct CDR3 sequences, roughly an eighth of them seen once, and the ten largest clones take almost 35%. This clonotype showed up many times.

The rearrangement links TRBV27 to TRBJ2-3; a possible D gene is TRBD2 (6 bases). Sequenced: blood. This sequence originates from a woman aged 40 to 55 with Graves' ophthalmopathy. CDR3 DNA: TGTGCCAGCAGTTTTGGTATCCCGGGGGAGAACACAGATACGCAGTATTTT. Translation gives CASSFGIPGENTDTQYF.